Shown below are 14 T cell receptor beta chains from a single sample sequenced in a study of T-cell memory formation after mild COVID-19. TCRdb re-analysed the 5' RACE reads in MiXCR, keeping a single row per CDR3 protein. The table records over 300,000 distinct CDR3 sequences, more than 20% of them present only once. Source material: PBMCs or a T cell subset sorted from them (not recorded which). Receptor source: a man between 18 and 29 years old who had mild COVID-19 (a few samples of this study predate the infection). Cell type and time point are not known.

The chain joins TRBV11-3 to TRBJ2-3; tentatively, D is TRBD2 (6 bases). V lost 1 base and J lost 3, with 8 bases in between. The CDR3 consists of 14 residues. The germline CDR1 and CDR2 sequences are SGHNT and YENEEA. The CDR3 DNA is TGTGCCAGCAGCTTAGCGGACTATACAGATACGCAGTATTTT. This codes for CASSLADYTDTQYF. Full variable domain (outside the CDR3, taken from reference TRBV11-3 and TRBJ2-3): EAGVVQSPRYKIIEKKQPVAFWCNPISGHNTLYWYLQNLGQGPELLIRYENEEAVDDSQLPKDRFSAERLKGVDSTLKIQPAELGDSAVYLCASSLADYTDTQYFGPGTRLTVL.

This clonotype has more than one count but fewer than ten. The genes are TRBV3-1 and TRBJ2-7; D is uncertain. Germline V gene sequence: CDR1 LGHDT, CDR2 YNNKEL (reference sequence). Trimming took 0 bases from V and 7 from J, leaving 10 bases between them. CDR3 length equals 13 residues. CDR3: CASSQDPGEEQYF. CDR3 nucleotide sequence: TGTGCCAGCAGCCAAGATCCCGGAGAGGAGCAGTACTTC.

This sequence joins TRBV3-1 and TRBJ2-2; D unresolved. Germline loops: CDR1 LGHDT, CDR2 YNNKEL (reference sequence). The length of the CDR3 is 12 residues. With 4 bases removed from V and 7 bases from J, the gap between germline ends came to 7 bases. CDR3 sequence (DNA): TGTGCCAGCAGCCTTTGGCGCGGGGAGCTGTTTTTT. This encodes CASSLWRGELFF.

This clonotype has at least ten counts. V and J are TRBV5-1 and TRBJ2-7; TRBD2 agrees at 11 bases. After removal of 3 bases from V and 2 bases from J, the junction contained 4 bases not matched to a gene. The CDR3 has 15 residues. In germline, CDR1 is SGHRS, CDR2 YFSETQ. CDR3 in amino acids: CASSSGTSGAYEQYV. The CDR3 DNA reads as TGCGCCAGCAGCTCCGGGACTAGCGGAGCCTACGAGCAGTACGTC.

The chain has TRBV18 and TRBJ2-1, with TRBD2 matching 10 bases. Germline assignment: CDR1 KGHSH and CDR2 LQKENI. This CDR3 comprises 16 residues. The V and J ends lost 5 bases and 8 bases, in that order; junction bases with no gene match: 12. CDR3 residues: CASSKRLAGAADEQFF. The CDR3 DNA reads TGTGCCAGCTCAAAGAGGCTAGCGGGGGCCGCTGATGAGCAGTTCTTC.

This chain uses TRBV30 with TRBJ2-7; the D is unclear. The CDR3 is 12 amino acids. The V gene's germline CDR1 is GTSNPN and CDR2 SVGIG (reference sequence). Trimming stripped 3 bases from V and 5 bases from J, with 11 bases between. The CDR3 protein is CAWSTVANEQYF. The DNA of the CDR3 is TGTGCCTGGAGCACAGTTGCTAACGAGCAGTACTTC.

The V gene is TRBV4-1, the J gene TRBJ1-1; D remains ambiguous. V was cut by 3 bases and J by 5 bases, with 19 bases left in between. This CDR3 is 16 amino acids long. Per germline, CDR1 MGHRA and CDR2 YSYEKL. The CDR3 region is CASSQNPRRAETEAFF. The CDR3 coding sequence is TGCGCCAGCAGCCAGAATCCTAGACGGGCGGAGACTGAAGCTTTCTTT.

CDR3 in DNA: TGTGCCAGCAGCTTCCTTACTCCGGGACAGGTTCACTCTGGAAACACCATATATTTT. As protein: CASSFLTPGQVHSGNTIYF. V and J are TRBV7-9 and TRBJ1-3; TRBD1 matches 8 bases. The germline CDR1 and CDR2 sequences are SEHNR and FQNEAQ (reference sequence). V lost 3 bases to trimming and J lost 0 bases; unmatched junction nucleotides: 13. The CDR3 contains 19 residues.

This clonotype was detected only a few times. V and J are TRBV7-9 and TRBJ2-1, with no clear D. Trimming stripped 1 base from V and 4 bases from J, with 23 bases between. Germline assignment: CDR1 SEHNR and CDR2 FQNEAQ (reference sequence). The CDR3 contains 19 residues. The CDR3 DNA follows: TGTGCCAGCAGCTTAGAGCCCCTTGGGGTTGGGCACCGATACAATGAGCAGTTCTTC. Residues: CASSLEPLGVGHRYNEQFF. Full variable domain (remainder filled in from reference TRBV7-9 and TRBJ2-1): DTGVSQNPRHKITKRGQNVTFRCDPISEHNRLYWYRQTLGQGPEFLTYFQNEAQLEKSRLLSDRFSAERPKGSFSTLEIQRTEQGDSAMYLCASSLEPLGVGHRYNEQFFGPGTRLTVL.

This chain connects TRBV6-5 to TRBJ2-5; no clear D gene. CDR1 MNHEY and CDR2 SVGAGI come from the germline V gene. The CDR3 is made up of 15 amino acids. Trimming stripped 7 bases from V and 4 bases from J, with 19 bases between. The CDR3 reads CASTPSLIGLETQYF. Written as DNA, the CDR3 is TGTGCCAGCACCCCCTCCTTGATTGGGTTAGAGACCCAGTACTTC.

V usage is TRBV2 and J usage is TRBJ2-5, with unresolved D. Deletions cut 4 bases from V and 1 base from J, with 7 bases between. Germline V lookup: CDR1 SNHLY, CDR2 FYNNEI. The CDR3 spans 13 residues. The CDR3 loop is CASSGHSQETQYF. CDR3 DNA sequence: TGTGCCAGCAGTGGCCATTCCCAAGAGACCCAGTACTTC.

The chain joins TRBV5-1 to TRBJ1-2; 8 nucleotides agree with TRBD1. With 4 bases clipped from V and 2 bases from J, the junction kept 10 bases outside the gene matches. This CDR3 has 16 amino acids. Germline CDR1 reads SGHRS; CDR2 reads YFSETQ. CDR3 DNA sequence: TGCGCCAGCAGCCCAGGGGACAGGCCACGGAACTATGGCTACACCTTC. Translation gives CASSPGDRPRNYGYTF.

This clonotype has more than one count but fewer than ten. The chain links TRBV7-9 to TRBJ2-5, with D possibly matching TRBD1 (6 bases). The V gene lost 1 base and the J gene lost 1 base, with 10 bases spanning the gap. This CDR3 comprises 15 residues. CDR1 and CDR2 from the germline V gene are SEHNR and FQNEAQ (reference sequence). CDR3 in amino acids: CASSLVGQFQETQYF. The DNA of the CDR3 is TGTGCCAGCAGCTTAGTGGGACAATTCCAAGAGACCCAGTACTTC.

The chain is built from TRBV12-3 or TRBV12-4 and TRBJ1-1; no definite D call. Deletions cut 6 bases from V and 0 bases from J, with 14 bases between. The CDR3 sequence is 15 residues long. CDR3 in amino acids: CASRAGGSMNTEAFF. The CDR3 DNA sequence: TGTGCCAGCAGGGCGGGCGGCAGCATGAACACTGAAGCTTTCTTT.